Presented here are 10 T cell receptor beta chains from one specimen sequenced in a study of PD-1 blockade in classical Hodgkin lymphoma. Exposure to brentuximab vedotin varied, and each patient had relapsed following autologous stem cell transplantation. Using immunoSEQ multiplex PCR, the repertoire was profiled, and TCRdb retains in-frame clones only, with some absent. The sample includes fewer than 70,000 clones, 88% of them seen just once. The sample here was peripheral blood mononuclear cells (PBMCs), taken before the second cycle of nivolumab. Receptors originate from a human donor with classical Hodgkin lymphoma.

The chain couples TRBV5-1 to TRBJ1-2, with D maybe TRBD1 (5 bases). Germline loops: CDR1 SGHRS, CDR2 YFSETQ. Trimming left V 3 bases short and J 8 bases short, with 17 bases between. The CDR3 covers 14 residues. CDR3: CASSSDPGTRGYTF. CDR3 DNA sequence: TGCGCCAGCAGCTCGGACCCGGGGACGCGGGGCTACACCTTC.

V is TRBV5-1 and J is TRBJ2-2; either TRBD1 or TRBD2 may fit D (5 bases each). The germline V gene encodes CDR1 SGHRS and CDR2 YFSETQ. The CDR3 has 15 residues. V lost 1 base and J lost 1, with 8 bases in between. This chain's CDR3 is CASSLTGLNTGELFF. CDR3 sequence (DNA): TGCGCCAGCAGCTTGACGGGGCTGAACACCGGGGAGCTGTTTTTT. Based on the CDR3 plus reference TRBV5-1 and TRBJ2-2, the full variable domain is KAGVTQTPRYLIKTRGQQVTLSCSPISGHRSVSWYQQTPGQGLQFLFEYFSETQRNKGNFPGRFSGRQFSNSRSEMNVSTLELGDSALYLCASSLTGLNTGELFFGEGSRLTVL.

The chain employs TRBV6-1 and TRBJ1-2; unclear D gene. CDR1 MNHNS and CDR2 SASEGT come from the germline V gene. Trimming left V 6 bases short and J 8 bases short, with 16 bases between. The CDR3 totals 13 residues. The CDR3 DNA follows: TGTGCCAGCAGCCCCGCCCAACGCGGGGGCTACACCTTC. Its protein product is CASSPAQRGGYTF.

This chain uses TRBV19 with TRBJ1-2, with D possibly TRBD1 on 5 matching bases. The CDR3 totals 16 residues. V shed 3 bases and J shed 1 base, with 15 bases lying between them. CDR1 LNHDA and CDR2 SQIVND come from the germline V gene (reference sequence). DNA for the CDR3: TGTGCCAGTAGTATCCGGCCAGGGAATAATAACTATGGCTACACCTTC. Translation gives CASSIRPGNNNYGYTF.

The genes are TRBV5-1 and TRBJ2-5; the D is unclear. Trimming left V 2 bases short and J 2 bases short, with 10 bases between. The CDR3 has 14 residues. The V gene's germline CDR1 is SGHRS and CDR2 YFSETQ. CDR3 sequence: CASSFRISQETQYF. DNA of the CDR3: TGCGCCAGCAGCTTCCGAATATCACAAGAGACCCAGTACTTC.

CDR3 sequence reads: CASSLGQGANGYTF. The CDR3 DNA reads as TGCGCCAGCAGCTTGGGACAGGGGGCCAATGGCTACACCTTC. This chain joins TRBV5-1 and TRBJ1-2, with 10 nucleotides matching TRBD1. Germline-derived CDR1 and CDR2 are SGHRS and YFSETQ. The CDR3 is 14 residues long. J gave up 6 bases and V 0 bases, and 2 bases lay outside the gene matches.

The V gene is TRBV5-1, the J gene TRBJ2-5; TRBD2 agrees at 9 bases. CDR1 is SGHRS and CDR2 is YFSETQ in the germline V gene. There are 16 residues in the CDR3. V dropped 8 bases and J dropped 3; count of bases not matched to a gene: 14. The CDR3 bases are TGCGCCAGTGATAGCGGGGGCTCGAGGGGGAAAGAGACCCAGTACTTC. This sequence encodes CASDSGGSRGKETQYF.

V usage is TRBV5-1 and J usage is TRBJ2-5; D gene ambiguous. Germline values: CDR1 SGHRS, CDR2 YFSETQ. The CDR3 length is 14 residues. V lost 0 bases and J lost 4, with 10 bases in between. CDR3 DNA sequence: TGCGCCAGCAGCTTGGAAGGGATGGTAGAGACCCAGTACTTC. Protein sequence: CASSLEGMVETQYF.

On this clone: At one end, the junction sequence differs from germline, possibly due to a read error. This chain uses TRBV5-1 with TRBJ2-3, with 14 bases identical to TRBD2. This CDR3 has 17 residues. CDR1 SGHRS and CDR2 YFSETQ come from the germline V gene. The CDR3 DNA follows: TGCGCCAGCAGCTCAACTACCCAAGGACTAGCGGGGGGTCTCGACGTTTTT. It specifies CASSSTTQGLAGGLDVF.

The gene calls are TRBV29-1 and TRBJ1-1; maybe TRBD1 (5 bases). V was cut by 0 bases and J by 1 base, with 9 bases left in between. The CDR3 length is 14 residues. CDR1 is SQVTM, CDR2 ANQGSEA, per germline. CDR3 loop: CSVEDSQGNTEAFF. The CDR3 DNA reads TGCAGCGTTGAAGATTCTCAGGGGAACACTGAAGCTTTCTTT.